This TCR beta chain was sequenced during a study of breast tumors, draining lymph nodes, adjacent tissues. TCRdb fed the multiplex PCR reads into MiXCR, producing one record per CDR3 protein. In the table there are more than 15,000 distinct CDR3 sequences, 55% to 75% of which are singletons. The trim removed 4 bases at V and 4 bases at J, leaving 5 bases unmatched. CDR1 is SGHRS, CDR2 YFSETQ, per germline. The CDR3 is 15 residues long. With regard to this clonotype: Antigen specificity is unknown.

Overall study results and limits: That most tumor T cells come from lymph nodes remained unproven. Compared with lymph nodes, tumors were less diverse; compared with nontumor tissue, more.

The TCR sequence derives from a female donor with breast cancer. Some clones in this sample may be carry-over from other donors' samples. Material for sequencing was tumor-adjacent breast tissue. V is TRBV5-1 and J is TRBJ2-2, with TRBD1 identical over 9 bases. The CDR3 DNA reads as TGCGCCAGCAGCCCTGGACAGGGGATCACCGGGGAGCTGTTTTTT. Translating it yields CASSPGQGITGELFF.